Shown below are 3 T cell receptor beta chains from a single sample sequenced in a study of beta chain features in type 1 diabetes. All of the isolated RNA was reverse transcribed, so expressed TCRB transcripts were sequenced. Clones were read by immunoSEQ multiplex PCR, and TCRdb kept only the in-frame ones, dropping some. The sample has more than 350,000 clones; around 10% are singletons. The sequenced material came from naive CD4+ T cells from blood. These receptors were taken from a young woman in good health.

The J gene is TRBJ2-5, the V gene TRBV18; no reliable D call. Germline CDR1 KGHSH, CDR2 LQKENI. The CDR3 has 12 amino acids. V shed 1 base and J shed 3 bases, with 3 bases lying between them. CDR3 residues: CASSPQEETQYF. CDR3 DNA sequence: TGTGCCAGCTCACCACAGGAAGAGACCCAGTACTTC.

Only a few counts were recorded for this clone. V and J are TRBV18 and TRBJ1-2, with TRBD1 identical over 8 bases. CDR1 and CDR2 from the germline V gene are KGHSH and LQKENI. After removal of 6 bases from V and 5 bases from J, the junction contained 11 bases not matched to a gene. This CDR3 is 15 amino acids long. CDR3 DNA: TGTGCCAGCTCCCCTAGACAGGGGACGACATATGGCTACACCTTC. Its protein product is CASSPRQGTTYGYTF.

The table lists this clone with a few counts. The chain employs TRBV7-9 and TRBJ1-5; D gene ambiguous. Between the trimmed V and J ends, which lost 2 bases and 4 bases, there was a span of 6 bases. The germline V gene has CDR1 SEHNR and CDR2 FQNEAQ (reference sequence). This CDR3 comprises 13 residues. The CDR3 protein is CASSLKGNQPQHF. CDR3 in DNA: TGTGCCAGCAGCTTAAAGGGAAATCAGCCCCAGCATTTT. Supplemented by reference TRBV7-9 and TRBJ1-5, the full variable domain reads DTGVSQNPRHKITKRGQNVTFRCDPISEHNRLYWYRQTLGQGPEFLTYFQNEAQLEKSRLLSDRFSAERPKGSFSTLEIQRTEQGDSAMYLCASSLKGNQPQHFGDGTRLSIL.